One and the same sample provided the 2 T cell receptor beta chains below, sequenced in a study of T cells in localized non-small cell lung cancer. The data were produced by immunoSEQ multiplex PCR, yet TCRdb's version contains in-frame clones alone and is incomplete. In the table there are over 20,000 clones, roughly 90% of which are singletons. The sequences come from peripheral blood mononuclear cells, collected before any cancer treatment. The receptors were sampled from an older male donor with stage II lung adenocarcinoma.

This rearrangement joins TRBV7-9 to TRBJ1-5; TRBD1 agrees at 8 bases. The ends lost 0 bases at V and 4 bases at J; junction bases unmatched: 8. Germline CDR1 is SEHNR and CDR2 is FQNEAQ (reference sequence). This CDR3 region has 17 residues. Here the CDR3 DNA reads TGTGCCAGCAGCTTAGCGCGGGGACAGGAGTATAATCAGCCCCAGCATTTT. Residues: CASSLARGQEYNQPQHF.

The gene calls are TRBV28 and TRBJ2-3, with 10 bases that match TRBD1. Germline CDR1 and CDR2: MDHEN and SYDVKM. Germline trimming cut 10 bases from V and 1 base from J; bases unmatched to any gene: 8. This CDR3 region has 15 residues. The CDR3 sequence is CATISGTGGTDTQYF. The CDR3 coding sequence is TGTGCCACCATCTCCGGGACAGGGGGCACAGATACGCAGTATTTT. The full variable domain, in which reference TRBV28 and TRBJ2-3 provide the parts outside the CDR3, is DVKVTQSSRYLVKRTGEKVFLECVQDMDHENMFWYRQDPGLGLRLIYFSYDVKMKEKGDIPEGYSVSREKKERFSLILESASTNQTSMYLCATISGTGGTDTQYFGPGTRLTVL.